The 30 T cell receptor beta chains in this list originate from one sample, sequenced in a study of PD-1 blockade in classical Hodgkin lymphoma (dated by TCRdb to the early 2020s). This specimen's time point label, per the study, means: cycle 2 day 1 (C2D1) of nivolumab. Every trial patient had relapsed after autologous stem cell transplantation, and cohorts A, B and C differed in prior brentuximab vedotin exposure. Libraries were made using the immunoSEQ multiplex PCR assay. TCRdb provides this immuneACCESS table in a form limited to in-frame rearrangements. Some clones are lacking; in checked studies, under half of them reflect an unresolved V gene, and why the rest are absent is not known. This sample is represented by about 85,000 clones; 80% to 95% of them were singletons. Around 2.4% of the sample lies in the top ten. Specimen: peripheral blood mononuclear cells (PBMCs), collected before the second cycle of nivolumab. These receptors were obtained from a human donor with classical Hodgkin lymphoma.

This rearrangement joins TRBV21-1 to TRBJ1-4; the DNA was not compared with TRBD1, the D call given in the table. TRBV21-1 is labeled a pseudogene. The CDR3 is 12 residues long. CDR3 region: CASSGARDRLFF. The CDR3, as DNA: TGTGCCAGCAGCGGAGCCCGGGACAGACTGTTTTTT.

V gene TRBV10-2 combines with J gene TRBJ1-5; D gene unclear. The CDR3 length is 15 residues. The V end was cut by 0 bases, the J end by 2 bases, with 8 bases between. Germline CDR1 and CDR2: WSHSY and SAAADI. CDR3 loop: CASSESSEGNQPQHF. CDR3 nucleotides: TGCGCCAGCAGTGAGTCGTCGGAGGGCAATCAGCCCCAGCATTTT.

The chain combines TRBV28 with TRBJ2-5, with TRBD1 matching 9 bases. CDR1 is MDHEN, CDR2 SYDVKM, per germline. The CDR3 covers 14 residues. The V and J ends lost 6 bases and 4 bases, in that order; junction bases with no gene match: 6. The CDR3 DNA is TGTGCCAGCAGAGAGACAGGGGGGCGAGAGACCCAGTACTTC. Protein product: CASRETGGRETQYF.

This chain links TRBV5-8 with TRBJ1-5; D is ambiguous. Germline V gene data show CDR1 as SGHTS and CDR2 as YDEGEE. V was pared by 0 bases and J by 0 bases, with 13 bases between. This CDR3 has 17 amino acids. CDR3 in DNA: TGTGCCAGCAGCTTGGTATTTGGCCAGATTAGCAATCAGCCCCAGCATTTT. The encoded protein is CASSLVFGQISNQPQHF.

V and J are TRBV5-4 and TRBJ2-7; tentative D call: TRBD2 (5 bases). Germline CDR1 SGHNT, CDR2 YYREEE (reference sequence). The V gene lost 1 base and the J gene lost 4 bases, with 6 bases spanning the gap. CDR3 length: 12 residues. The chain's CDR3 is CASSLREYEQYF. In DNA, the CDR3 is TGTGCCAGCAGCTTGCGGGAATACGAGCAGTACTTC. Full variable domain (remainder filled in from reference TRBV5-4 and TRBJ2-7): ETGVTQSPTHLIKTRGQQVTLRCSSQSGHNTVSWYQQALGQGPQFIFQYYREEENGRGNFPPRFSGLQFPNYSSELNVNALELDDSALYLCASSLREYEQYFGPGTRLTVT.

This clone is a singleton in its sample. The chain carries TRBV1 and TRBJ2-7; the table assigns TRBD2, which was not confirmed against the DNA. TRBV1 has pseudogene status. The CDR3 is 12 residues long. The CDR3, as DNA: TGCACCAGCAGCCAGCCAATTAGCGAGCAGTACTTC. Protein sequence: CTSSQPISEQYF.

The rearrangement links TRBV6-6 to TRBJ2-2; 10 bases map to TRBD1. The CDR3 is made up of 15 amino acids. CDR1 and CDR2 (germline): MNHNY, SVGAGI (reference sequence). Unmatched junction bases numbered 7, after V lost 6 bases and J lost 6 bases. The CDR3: CASSPRDRGSGELFF. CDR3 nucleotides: TGTGCCAGCAGCCCGAGGGACAGGGGTTCCGGGGAGCTGTTTTTT.

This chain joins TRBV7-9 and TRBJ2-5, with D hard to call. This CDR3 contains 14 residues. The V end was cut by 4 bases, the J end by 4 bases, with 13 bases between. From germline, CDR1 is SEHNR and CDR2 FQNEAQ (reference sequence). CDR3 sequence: CASSSRTGRETQYF. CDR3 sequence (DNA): TGTGCCAGCAGCTCGCGGACGGGTAGAGAGACCCAGTACTTC.

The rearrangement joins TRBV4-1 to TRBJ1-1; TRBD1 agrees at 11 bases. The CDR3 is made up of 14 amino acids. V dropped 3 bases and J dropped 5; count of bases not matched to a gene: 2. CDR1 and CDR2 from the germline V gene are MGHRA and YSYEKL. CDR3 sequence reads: CASSQDRGLTEAFF. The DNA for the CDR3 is TGCGCCAGCAGCCAGGACAGGGGGCTAACTGAAGCTTTCTTT.

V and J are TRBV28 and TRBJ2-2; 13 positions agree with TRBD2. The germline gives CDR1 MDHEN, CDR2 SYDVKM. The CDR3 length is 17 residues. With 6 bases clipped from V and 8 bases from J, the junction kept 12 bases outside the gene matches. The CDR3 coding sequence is TGTGCCAGCAGCCCTCCGGGACTAGCGGGACTCCGAGGGGAGCTGTTTTTT. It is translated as CASSPPGLAGLRGELFF.

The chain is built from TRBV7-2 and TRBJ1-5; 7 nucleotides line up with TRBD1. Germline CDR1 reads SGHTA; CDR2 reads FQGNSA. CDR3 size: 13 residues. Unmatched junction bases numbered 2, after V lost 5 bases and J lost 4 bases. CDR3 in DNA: TGTGCCAGCAGCCGACAGGGAAATCAGCCCCAGCATTTT. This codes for CASSRQGNQPQHF.

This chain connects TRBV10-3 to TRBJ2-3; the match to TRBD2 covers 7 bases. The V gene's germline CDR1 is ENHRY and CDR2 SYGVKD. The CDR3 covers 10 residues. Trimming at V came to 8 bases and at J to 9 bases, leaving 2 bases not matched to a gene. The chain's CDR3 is CAIGGETQYF. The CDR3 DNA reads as TGTGCCATCGGGGGGGAGACGCAGTATTTT.

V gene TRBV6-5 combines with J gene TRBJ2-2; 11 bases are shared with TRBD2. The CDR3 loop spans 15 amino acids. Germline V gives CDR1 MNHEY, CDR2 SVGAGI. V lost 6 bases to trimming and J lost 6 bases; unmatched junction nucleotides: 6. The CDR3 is CASSPLAGGSGELFF. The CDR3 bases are TGTGCCAGCAGCCCTCTAGCGGGAGGATCCGGGGAGCTGTTTTTT.

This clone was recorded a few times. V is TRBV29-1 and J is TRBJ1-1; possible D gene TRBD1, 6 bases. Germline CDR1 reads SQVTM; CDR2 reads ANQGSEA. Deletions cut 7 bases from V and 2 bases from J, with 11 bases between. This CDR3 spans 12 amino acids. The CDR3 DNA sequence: TGCAGCGCCGAGGGGGGAAACACTGAAGCTTTCTTT. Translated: CSAEGGNTEAFF.

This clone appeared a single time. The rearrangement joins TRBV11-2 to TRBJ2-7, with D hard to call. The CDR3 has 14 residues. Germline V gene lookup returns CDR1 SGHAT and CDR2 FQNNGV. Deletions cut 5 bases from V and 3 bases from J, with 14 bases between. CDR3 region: CASSHGAVHYEQYF. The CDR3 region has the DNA TGTGCCAGCAGCCATGGCGCGGTACACTACGAGCAGTACTTC.

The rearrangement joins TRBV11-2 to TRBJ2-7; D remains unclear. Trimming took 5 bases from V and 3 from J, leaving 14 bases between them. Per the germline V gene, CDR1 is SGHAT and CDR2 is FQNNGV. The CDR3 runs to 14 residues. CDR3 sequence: CASSPSSINYEQYF. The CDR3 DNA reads TGTGCCAGCAGCCCATCCTCTATCAACTACGAGCAGTACTTC.

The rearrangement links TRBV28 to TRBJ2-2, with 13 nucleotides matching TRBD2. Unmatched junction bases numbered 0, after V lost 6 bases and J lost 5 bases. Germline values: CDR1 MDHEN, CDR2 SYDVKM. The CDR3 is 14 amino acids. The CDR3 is CASRLAGGTGELFF. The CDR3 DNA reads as TGTGCCAGCAGACTAGCGGGAGGGACCGGGGAGCTGTTTTTT.

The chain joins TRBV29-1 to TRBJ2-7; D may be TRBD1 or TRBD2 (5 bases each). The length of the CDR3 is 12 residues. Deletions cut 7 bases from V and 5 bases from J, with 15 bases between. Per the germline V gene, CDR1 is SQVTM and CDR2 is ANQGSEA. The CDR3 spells CSAGQRDHEQYF. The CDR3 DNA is TGCAGCGCAGGCCAGAGGGACCACGAGCAGTACTTC.

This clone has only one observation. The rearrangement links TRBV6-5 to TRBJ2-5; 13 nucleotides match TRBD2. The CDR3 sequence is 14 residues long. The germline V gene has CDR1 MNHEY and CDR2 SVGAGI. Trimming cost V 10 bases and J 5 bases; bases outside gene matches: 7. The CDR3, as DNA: TGTGCCACCAGACTAGCGGGAGGCAGGGAGACCCAGTACTTC. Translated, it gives CATRLAGGRETQYF.

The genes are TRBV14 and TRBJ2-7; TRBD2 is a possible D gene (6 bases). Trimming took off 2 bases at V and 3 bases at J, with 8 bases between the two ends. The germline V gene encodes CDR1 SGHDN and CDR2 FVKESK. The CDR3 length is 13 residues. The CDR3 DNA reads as TGTGCCAGCAGCCAACCGGACTACTACGAGCAGTACTTC. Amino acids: CASSQPDYYEQYF.

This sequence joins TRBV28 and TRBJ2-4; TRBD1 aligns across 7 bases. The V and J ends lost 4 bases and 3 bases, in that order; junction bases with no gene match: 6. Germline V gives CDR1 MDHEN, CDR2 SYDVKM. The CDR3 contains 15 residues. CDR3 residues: CASSSPTGLKNIQYF. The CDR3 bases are TGTGCCAGCAGTTCCCCGACAGGGCTCAAAAACATTCAGTACTTC.

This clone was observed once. The CDR3 is CASSLVGGSQPQHF. In DNA, the CDR3 is TGCGCCAGCAGCTTGGTTGGAGGGAGTCAGCCCCAGCATTTT. This chain uses TRBV5-1 with TRBJ1-5; D is unresolved. The CDR3 sequence is 14 residues long. The V gene lost 0 bases and the J gene lost 6 bases, with 10 bases spanning the gap. The V gene's germline CDR1 is SGHRS and CDR2 YFSETQ.

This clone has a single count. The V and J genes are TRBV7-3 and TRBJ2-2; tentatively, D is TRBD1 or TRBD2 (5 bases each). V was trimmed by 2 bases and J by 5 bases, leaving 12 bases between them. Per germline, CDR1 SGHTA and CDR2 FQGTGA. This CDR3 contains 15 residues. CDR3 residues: CASSLGRGGTGELFF. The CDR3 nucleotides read TGTGCCAGCAGCTTAGGCCGTGGGGGTACCGGGGAGCTGTTTTTT.

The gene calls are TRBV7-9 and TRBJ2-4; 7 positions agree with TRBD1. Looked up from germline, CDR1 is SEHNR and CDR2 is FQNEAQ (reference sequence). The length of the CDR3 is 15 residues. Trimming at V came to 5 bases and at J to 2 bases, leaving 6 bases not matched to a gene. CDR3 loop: CASSTLQGTKNIQYF. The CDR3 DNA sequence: TGTGCCAGCAGCACCCTACAGGGGACCAAAAACATTCAGTACTTC.

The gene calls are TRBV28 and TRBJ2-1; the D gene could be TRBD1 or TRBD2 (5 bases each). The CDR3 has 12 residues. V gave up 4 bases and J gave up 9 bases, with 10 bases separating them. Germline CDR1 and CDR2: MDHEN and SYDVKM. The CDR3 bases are TGTGCCAGCAGTTCCACGAGGGGTGAGCAGTTCTTC. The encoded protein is CASSSTRGEQFF.

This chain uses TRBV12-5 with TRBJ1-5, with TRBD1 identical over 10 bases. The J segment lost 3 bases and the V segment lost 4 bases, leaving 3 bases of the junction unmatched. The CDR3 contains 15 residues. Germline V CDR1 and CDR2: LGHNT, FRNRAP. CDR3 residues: CASGSDRGFNQPQHF. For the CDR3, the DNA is TGTGCTAGTGGTTCGGACAGGGGGTTCAATCAGCCCCAGCATTTT.

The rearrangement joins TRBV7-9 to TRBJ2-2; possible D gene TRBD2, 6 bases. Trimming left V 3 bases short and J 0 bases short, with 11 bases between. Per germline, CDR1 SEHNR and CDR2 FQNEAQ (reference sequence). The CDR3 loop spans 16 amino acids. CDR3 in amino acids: CASSFGAGPNTGELFF. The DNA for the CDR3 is TGTGCCAGCAGCTTCGGAGCGGGCCCGAACACCGGGGAGCTGTTTTTT.

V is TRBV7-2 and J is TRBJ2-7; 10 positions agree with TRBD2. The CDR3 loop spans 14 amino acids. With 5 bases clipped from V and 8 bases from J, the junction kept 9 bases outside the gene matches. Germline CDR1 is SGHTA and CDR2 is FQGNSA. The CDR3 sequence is CASSQALAGVKQYF. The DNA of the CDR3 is TGTGCCAGCAGCCAGGCGCTAGCGGGAGTCAAGCAGTACTTC.

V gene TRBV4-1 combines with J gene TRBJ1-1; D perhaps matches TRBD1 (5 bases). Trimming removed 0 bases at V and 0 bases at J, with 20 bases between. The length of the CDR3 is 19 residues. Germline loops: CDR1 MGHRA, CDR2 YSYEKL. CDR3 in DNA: TGCGCCAGCAGCCAAGATGGTGCTTTTTTACTGGACATGAACACTGAAGCTTTCTTT. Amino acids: CASSQDGAFLLDMNTEAFF.

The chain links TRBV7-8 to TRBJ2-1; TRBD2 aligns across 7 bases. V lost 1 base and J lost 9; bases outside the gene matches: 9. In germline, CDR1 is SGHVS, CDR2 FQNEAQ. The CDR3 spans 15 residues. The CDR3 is CASSLVRGGEVEQFF. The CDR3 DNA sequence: TGTGCCAGCAGCTTAGTGCGGGGAGGGGAGGTTGAGCAGTTCTTC.